This paragraph reports one TCR beta chain. The data stem from a study of siplizumab effects on memory and regulatory T cells. Every sample had approximately 10^5 of its TCR templates assayed. Sequencing was performed with immunoSEQ multiplex PCR; in TCRdb, only in-frame clones are kept and a portion is missing. The sample has 95,000 to 100,000 clones; about 90% are singletons. The germline gives CDR1 MNHNS, CDR2 SASEGT. With V trimmed by 8 bases and J by 7 bases, 11 bases remained unmatched. The CDR3 loop spans 15 amino acids. The V gene is TRBV6-1, the J gene TRBJ2-1; the match to TRBD2 covers 10 bases. The sample comprised non-Treg CD4+ T cells sorted from blood. This sequence was found in a human donor in good health. CDR3 sequence (DNA): TGTGCCAGCGTTACTAGCGGGGCCTGGGAGAATGAGCAGTTCTTC. Protein sequence: CASVTSGAWENEQFF.